One TCR beta chain is described in this entry. The sample is drawn from a study of shared clonotypes between healthy human individuals. Study background: Per-donor plates numbered three CD4 naive, three CD4 memory, two CD8 naive and one CD8 memory.

With 6 bases clipped from V and 6 bases from J, the junction kept 12 bases outside the gene matches. The length of the CDR3 is 15 residues. Germline V gene sequence: CDR1 SGHTA, CDR2 FQGNSA. Naive CD8 cells were CD45RO-negative, positively selected for CCR7, excluding terminally differentiated effector memory CD45RA+ cells. The data were produced by immunoSEQ multiplex PCR, yet TCRdb's version contains in-frame clones alone and is incomplete. This table has around 2,100,000 clones, about 94% appearing once. The genes are TRBV7-2 and TRBJ2-3, with TRBD1 matching 7 bases. The sequenced material came from naive CD8+ T cells sorted from blood. This TCR was recovered from a man between 18 and 35 years old in good health. The CDR3 here is CASSAGTASFDTQYF. The CDR3, as DNA: TGTGCCAGCAGTGCCGGGACAGCCTCTTTCGATACGCAGTATTTT.